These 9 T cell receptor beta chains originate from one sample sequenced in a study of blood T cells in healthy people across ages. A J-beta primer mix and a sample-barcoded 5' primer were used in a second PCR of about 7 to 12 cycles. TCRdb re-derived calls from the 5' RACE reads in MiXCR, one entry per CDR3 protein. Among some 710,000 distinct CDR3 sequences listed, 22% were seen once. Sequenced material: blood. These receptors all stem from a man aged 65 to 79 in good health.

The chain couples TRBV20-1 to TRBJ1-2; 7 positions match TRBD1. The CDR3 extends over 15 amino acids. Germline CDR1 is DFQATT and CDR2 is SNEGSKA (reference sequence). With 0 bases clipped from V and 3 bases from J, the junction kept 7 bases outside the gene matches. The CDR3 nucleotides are TGCAGTGCTAGAGATATCCGGGACAGTGACTATGGCTACACCTTC. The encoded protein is CSARDIRDSDYGYTF.

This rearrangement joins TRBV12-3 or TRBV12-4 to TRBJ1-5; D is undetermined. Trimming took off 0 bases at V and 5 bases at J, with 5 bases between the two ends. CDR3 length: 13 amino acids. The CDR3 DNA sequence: TGTGCCAGCAGTTTAGCGATGGATCAGCCCCAGCATTTT. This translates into CASSLAMDQPQHF.

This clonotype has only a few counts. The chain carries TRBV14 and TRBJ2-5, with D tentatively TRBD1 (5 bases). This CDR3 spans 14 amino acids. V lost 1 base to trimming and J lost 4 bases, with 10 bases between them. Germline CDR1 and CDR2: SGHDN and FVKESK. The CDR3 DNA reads TGTGCCAGCAGCCAAGGGGTGCAGGGAGAGACCCAGTACTTC. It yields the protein CASSQGVQGETQYF.

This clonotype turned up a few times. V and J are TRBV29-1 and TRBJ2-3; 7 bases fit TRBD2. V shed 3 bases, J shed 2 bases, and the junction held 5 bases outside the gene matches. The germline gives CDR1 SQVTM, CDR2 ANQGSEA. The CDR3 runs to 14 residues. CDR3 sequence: CSVDSLADTDTQYF. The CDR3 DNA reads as TGCAGCGTTGACTCTCTAGCGGACACAGATACGCAGTATTTT.

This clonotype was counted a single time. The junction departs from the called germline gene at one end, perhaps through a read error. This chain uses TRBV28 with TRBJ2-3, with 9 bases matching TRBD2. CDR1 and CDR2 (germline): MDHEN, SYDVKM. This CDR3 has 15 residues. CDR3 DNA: TGTGCCGGCAGTTTAGCTAGCGGGGCCCTTCATACGCAGTATTTT. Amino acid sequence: CAGSLASGALHTQYF.

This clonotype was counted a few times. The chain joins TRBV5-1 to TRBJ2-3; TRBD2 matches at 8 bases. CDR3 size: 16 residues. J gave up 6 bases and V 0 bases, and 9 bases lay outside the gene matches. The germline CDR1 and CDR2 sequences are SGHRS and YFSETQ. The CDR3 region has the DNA TGCGCCAGCAGCTTGGAAACAGCGGGGGAATACGATACGCAGTATTTT. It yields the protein CASSLETAGEYDTQYF.

In DNA, the CDR3 is TGTGCCACCAGTGACCCGGGACGCGGGGGAACCAAAAACATTCAGTACTTC. As protein: CATSDPGRGGTKNIQYF. This sequence joins TRBV24-1 and TRBJ2-4; 7 bases are shared with TRBD2. Trimming cost V 4 bases and J 2 bases; bases outside gene matches: 10. The CDR3 contains 17 residues. Germline V gives CDR1 KGHDR, CDR2 SFDVKD.

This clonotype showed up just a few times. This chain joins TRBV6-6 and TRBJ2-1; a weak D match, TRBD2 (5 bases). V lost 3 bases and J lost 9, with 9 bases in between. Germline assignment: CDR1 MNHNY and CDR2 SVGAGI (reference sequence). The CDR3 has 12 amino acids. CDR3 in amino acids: CASSYRGPEQFF. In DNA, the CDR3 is TGTGCCAGCAGTTATAGAGGGCCTGAGCAGTTCTTC.

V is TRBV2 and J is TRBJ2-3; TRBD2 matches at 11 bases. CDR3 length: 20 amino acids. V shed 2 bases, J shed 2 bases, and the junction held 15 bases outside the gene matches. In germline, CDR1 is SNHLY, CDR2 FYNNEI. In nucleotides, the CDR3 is TGTGCCAGCAGTGAAAATACTAGCGGGGGACCACCCTCTCACACAGATACGCAGTATTTT. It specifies CASSENTSGGPPSHTDTQYF.